This T cell receptor beta chain was profiled in a study of blood T cell repertoires in COVID-19. This CDR3 spans 13 amino acids. Trimming took 3 bases from V and 6 from J; bases not matched to a gene: 4. Germline V lookup: CDR1 LNHDA, CDR2 SQIVND (reference sequence). Produced via immunoSEQ multiplex PCR; TCRdb's table is partial and in-frame only. The table has tens of thousands of clones, approximately 87% seen once. This sequence originates from a human donor in a cohort sampled during active COVID-19. The chain uses TRBV19 and TRBJ2-7; TRBD1 agrees at 8 bases. The sample consisted of peripheral blood. This chain's CDR3 is CASSMPTGGEQYF. The CDR3 nucleotides are TGTGCCAGTAGTATGCCAACAGGGGGCGAGCAGTACTTC.